The clone carrying this T cell receptor beta chain was found once. The antigen remains unidentified. TCRdb's copy holds only in-frame clones and misses some; the assay was immunoSEQ multiplex PCR. The repertoire holds roughly 49,000 clones, over 85% seen once, with less than 9.5% in the top ten. Germline V gene lookup returns CDR1 MNHEY and CDR2 SVGAGI. This CDR3 region has 13 residues. The trim removed 7 bases at V and 6 bases at J, leaving 6 bases unmatched. The entry originates in a study of cytomegalovirus exposure and HLA in healthy donors. On the study more broadly: Later analysis reported that the 120 or so validation repertoires shared the platform of the 600 to 750 first-cohort repertoires. Notes on the study in general: The investigators catalogued 150 to 200 TCR beta chains as cytomegalovirus-associated. Researchers reported that three CMV-associated chains were confirmed in vitro as CMV antigen-specific. Cytomegalovirus status, reportedly, was diagnosed with high specificity and sensitivity by the classifier.

Specimen: PBMCs. The J gene is TRBJ2-5, the V gene TRBV6-5; 9 bases line up with TRBD2. This receptor was taken from a woman younger than 35 in good health and CMV-seropositive. In DNA form, the CDR3 reads TGTGCCAGCAACAGAGCGGGAGGACAGACCCAGTACTTC. It codes for CASNRAGGQTQYF.